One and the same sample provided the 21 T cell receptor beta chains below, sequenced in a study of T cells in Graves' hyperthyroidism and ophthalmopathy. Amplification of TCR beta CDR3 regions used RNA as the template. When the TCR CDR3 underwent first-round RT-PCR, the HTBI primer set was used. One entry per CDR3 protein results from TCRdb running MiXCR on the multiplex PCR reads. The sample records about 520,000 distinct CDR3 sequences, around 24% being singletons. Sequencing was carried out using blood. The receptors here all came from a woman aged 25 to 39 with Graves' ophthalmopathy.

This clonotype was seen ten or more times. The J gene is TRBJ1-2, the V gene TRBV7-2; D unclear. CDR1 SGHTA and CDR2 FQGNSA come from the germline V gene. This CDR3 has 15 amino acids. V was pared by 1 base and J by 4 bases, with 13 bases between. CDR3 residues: CASSLVGSSGYGYTF. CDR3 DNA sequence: TGTGCCAGCAGCTTAGTAGGCAGTTCGGGCTATGGCTACACCTTC.

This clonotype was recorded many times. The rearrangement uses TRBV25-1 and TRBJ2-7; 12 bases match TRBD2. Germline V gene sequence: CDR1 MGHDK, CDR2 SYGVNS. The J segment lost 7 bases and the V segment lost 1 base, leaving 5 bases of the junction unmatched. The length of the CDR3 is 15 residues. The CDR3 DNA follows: TGTGCCAGCAGTGAATCTAGCGGGGGGGCCGAAGAGCAGTACTTC. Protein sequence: CASSESSGGAEEQYF.

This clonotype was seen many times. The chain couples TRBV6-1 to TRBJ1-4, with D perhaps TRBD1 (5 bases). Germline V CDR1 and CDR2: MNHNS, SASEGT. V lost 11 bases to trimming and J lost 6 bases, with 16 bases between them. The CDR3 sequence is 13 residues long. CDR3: CAVRQTADEKLFF. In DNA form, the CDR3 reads TGTGCCGTCCGGCAGACAGCTGATGAAAAACTGTTTTTT.

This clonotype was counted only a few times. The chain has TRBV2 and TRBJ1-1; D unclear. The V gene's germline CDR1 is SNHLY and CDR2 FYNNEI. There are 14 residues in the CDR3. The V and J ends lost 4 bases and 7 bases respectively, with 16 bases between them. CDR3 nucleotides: TGTGCCAGCAGTGGCCGATGGGCCGGTAATGAAGCTTTCTTT. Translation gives CASSGRWAGNEAFF. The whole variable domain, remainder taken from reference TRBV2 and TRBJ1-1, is EPEVTQTPSHQVTQMGQEVILRCVPISNHLYFYWYRQILGQKVEFLVSFYNNEISEKSEIFDDQFSVERPDGSNFTLKIRSTKLEDSAMYFCASSGRWAGNEAFFGQGTRLTVV.

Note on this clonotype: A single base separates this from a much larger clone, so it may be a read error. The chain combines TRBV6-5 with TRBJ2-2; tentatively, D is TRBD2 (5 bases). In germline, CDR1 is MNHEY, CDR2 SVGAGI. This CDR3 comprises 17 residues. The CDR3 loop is CASSYPDLETNTGDLFF. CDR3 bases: TGTGCCAGCAGTTACCCGGACTTGGAGACGAACACCGGGGATCTGTTTTTT.

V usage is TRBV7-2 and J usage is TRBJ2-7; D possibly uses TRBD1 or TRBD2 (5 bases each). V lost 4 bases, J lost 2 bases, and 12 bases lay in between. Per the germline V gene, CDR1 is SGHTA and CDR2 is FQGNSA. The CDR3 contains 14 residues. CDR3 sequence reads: CASSWRRGPYEQYF. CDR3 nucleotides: TGTGCCAGCAGCTGGCGACGGGGACCCTACGAGCAGTACTTC.

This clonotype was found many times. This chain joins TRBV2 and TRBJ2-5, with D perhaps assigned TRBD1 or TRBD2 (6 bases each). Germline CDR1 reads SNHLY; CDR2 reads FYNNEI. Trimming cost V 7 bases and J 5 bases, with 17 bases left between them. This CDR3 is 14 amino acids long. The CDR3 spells CASKPDRTKETQYF. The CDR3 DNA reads TGTGCCAGCAAGCCTGACAGGACTAAGGAGACCCAGTACTTC. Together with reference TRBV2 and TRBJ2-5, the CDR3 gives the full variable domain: EPEVTQTPSHQVTQMGQEVILRCVPISNHLYFYWYRQILGQKVEFLVSFYNNEISEKSEIFDDQFSVERPDGSNFTLKIRSTKLEDSAMYFCASKPDRTKETQYFGPGTRLLVL.

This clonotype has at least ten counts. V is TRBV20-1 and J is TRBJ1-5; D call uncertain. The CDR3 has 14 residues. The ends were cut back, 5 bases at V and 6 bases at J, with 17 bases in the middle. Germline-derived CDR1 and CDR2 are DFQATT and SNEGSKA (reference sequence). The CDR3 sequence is CSAEPTEGGQPQHF. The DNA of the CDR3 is TGCAGTGCTGAGCCGACCGAGGGTGGTCAGCCCCAGCATTTT.

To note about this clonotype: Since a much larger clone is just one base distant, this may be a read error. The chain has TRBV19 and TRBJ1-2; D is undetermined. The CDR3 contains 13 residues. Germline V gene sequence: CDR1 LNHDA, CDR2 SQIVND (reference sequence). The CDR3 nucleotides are TGTGCCAGTACGTCCGCGGAATTCTATGGCTACAGCTTC. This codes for CASTSAEFYGYSF.

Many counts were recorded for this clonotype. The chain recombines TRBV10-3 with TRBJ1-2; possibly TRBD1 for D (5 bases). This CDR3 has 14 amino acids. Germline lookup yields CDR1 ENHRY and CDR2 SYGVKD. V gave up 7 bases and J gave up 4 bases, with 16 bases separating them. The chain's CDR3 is CAIKLGTDSYGYTF. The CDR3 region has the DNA TGTGCCATCAAGCTAGGGACGGATTCCTATGGCTACACCTTC.

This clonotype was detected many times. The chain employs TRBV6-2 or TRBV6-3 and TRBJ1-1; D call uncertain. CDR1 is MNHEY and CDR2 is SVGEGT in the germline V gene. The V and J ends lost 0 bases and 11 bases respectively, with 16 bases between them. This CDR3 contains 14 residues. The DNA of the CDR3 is TGTGCCAGCAGTTACTCGAATTTGAGGGCGGATGCTTTCTTT. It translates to CASSYSNLRADAFF.

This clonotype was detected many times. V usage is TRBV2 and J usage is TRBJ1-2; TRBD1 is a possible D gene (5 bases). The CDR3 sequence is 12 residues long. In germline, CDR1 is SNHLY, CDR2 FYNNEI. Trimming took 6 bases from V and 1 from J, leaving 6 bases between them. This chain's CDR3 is CASRGDNYGYTF. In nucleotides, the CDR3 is TGTGCCAGCAGGGGGGATAACTATGGCTACACCTTC.

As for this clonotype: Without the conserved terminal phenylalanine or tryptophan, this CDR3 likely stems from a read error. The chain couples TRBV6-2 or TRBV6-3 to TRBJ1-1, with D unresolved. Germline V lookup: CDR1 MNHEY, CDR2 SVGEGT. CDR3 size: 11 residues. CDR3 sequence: CASTRGTEAFC. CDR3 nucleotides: TGTGCTAGCACCCGAGGGACTGAAGCTTTCTGT.

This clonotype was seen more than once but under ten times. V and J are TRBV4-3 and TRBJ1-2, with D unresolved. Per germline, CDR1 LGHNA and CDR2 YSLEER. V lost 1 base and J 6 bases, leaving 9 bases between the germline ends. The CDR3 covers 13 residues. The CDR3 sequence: CASSQARVNGYTF. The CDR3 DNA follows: TGCGCCAGCAGCCAAGCCCGGGTGAATGGCTACACCTTC.

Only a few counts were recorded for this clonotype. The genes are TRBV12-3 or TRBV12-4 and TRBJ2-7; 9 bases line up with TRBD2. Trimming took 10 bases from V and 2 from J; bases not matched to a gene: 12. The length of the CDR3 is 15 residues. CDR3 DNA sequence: TGTGCCACCCGGGGTAGCGGGAGCGGTACCTACGAGCAGTACTTC. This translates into CATRGSGSGTYEQYF.

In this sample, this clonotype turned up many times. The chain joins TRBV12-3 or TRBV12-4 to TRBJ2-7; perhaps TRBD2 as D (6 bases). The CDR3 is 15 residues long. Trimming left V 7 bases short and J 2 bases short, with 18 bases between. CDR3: CASTNAGSPPYEQYF. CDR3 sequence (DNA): TGTGCCAGCACCAATGCCGGGAGCCCCCCCTACGAGCAGTACTTC.

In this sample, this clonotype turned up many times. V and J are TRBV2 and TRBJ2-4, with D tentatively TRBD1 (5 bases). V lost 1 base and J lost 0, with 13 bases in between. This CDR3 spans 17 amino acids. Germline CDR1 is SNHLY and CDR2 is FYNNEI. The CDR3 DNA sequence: TGTGCCAGCAGTGAAGAGGGGCCCCCTGGAGCCAAAAACATTCAGTACTTC. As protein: CASSEEGPPGAKNIQYF.

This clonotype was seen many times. CDR3 sequence: CSAEKTGASNQPQHF. The CDR3 DNA reads as TGCAGTGCTGAGAAGACAGGCGCCTCTAATCAGCCCCAGCATTTT. The chain joins TRBV20-1 to TRBJ1-5; TRBD1 might be the D (6 bases). This CDR3 is built from 15 residues. Trimming took off 5 bases at V and 4 bases at J, with 18 bases between the two ends. Germline lookup yields CDR1 DFQATT and CDR2 SNEGSKA (reference sequence).

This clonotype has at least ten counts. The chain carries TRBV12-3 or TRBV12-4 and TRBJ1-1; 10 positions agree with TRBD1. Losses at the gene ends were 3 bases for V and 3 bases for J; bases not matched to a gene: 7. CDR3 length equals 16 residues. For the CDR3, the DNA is TGTGCCAGCAGTTTTGTGACAGGGGGCCGGTACACTGAAGCTTTCTTT. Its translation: CASSFVTGGRYTEAFF.

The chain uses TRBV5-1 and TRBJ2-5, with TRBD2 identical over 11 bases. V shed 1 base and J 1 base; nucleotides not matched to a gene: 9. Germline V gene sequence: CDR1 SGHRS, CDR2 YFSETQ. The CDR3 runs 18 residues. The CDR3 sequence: CASSLLAGGPGGQETQYF. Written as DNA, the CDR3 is TGCGCCAGCAGCTTGTTAGCGGGGGGGCCCGGCGGCCAAGAGACCCAGTACTTC.

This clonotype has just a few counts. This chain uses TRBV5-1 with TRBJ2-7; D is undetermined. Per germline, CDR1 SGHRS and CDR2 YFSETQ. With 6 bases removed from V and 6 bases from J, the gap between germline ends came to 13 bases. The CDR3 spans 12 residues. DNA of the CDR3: TGCGCCAGCACCCTGGGGTATGGCGAGCAGTACTTC. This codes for CASTLGYGEQYF.